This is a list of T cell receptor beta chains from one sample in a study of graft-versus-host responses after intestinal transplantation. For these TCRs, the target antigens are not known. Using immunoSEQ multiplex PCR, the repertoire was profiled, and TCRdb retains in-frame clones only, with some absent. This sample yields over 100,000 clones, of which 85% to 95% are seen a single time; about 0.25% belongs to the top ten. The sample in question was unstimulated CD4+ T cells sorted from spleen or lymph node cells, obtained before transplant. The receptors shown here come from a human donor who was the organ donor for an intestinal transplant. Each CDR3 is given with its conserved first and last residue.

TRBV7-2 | CASRKRSVYNEQFF
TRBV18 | CASSPGQGTDQPQHF
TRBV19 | CASSTRLAGVREQYF
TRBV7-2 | CASSWTSGSNEQFF
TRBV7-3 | CASSLLLVRDRGLVGGYTF
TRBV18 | CASSPGGASGRYVETQYF
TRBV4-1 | CASSQDKRLVGSSGANVLTF
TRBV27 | CASRPRGDTQYF
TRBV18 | CASSPGFAGDDTEAFF
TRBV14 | CASSREGRLQYF
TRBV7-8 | CASSLGGLADTQYF
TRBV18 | CASSQGTGETQYF
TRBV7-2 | CASSLVGYTEAFF
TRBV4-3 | CASSQDFSREQYF
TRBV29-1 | CSVGVPNTDTQYF
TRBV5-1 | CASSLDSVLSGNTIYF
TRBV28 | CASSPGTSYEQYF
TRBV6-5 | CASSSITSGKNIQYF
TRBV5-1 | CASSPDTDTQYF
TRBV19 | CASSHRGTDTQYF
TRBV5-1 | CASSRTGDPAGELFF
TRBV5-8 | CASSRGEYGNTIYF
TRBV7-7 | CASSRLAGSSYNEQFF
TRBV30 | CAWKEGGLASGEQFF
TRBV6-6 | CASSEGFGQPQHF
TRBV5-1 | CASSAGAGRGYTF
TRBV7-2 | CASGGTGANVLTF
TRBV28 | CASGIGDSLFF
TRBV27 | CASSPQGQGARQPQHF
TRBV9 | CASSFEPRGELFF
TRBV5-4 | CASSSRTAYTNTGELFF
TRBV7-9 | CASSLLGTGSGNTIYF
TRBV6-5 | CASSSRSQNDEQYF
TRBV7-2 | CASSGTVGHYGYTF
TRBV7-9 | CASSLWDAGELFF
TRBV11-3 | CASSLDSNQPQHF
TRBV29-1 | CSVVAGEEKLFF
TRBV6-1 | CASSETHNYGYTF
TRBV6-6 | CASRIGGTSYEQYF
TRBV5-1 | CASSLARDRSGEAFF
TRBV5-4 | CASSLEAPSYNEQFF
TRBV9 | CASSVDPGGDYYNEQFF
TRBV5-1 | CASSGQAGDTQYF
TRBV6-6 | CASSRQGATEAFF
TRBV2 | CASSPSQETQYF
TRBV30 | CAGQSYEQYF
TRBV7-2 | CASSSLAGESGQYF
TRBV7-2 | CASSLPRLPPYNEQFF
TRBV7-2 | CASSSRTSGSGTDTQYF
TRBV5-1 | CASSLTILLAGADNEQFF